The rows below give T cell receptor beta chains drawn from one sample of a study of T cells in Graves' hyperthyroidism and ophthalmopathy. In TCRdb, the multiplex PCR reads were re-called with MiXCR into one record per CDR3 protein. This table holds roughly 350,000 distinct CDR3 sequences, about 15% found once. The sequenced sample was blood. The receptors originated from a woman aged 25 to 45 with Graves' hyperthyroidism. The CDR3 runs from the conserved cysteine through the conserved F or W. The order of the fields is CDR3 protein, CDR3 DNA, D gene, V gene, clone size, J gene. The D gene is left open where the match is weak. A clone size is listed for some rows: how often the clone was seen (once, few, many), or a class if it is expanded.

cdr3_aa: CATSDLPAGTQNTGELFF
cdr3_nt: TGTGCCACCAGTGATTTGCCGGCCGGGACACAGAACACCGGGGAGCTGTTTTTT
d_call: NA
v_call: TRBV24-1
clone_size: few
j_call: TRBJ2-2

cdr3_aa: CASSLIGKETQYF
cdr3_nt: TGTGCCAGCAGTTTGATAGGAAAAGAGACCCAGTACTTC
d_call: NA
v_call: TRBV28
clone_size: many
j_call: TRBJ2-5

cdr3_aa: CATSNSYEQYF
cdr3_nt: TGTGCCACCTCAAACTCCTACGAGCAGTACTTC
d_call: NA
v_call: TRBV19
clone_size: NA
j_call: TRBJ2-7

cdr3_aa: CAWTGQLNEKLFF
cdr3_nt: TGTGCCTGGACGGGACAGCTTAATGAAAAACTGTTTTTT
d_call: TRBD1
v_call: TRBV30
clone_size: NA
j_call: TRBJ1-4

cdr3_aa: CASSAGQLSNQPQHF
cdr3_nt: TGTGCCAGTAGTGCAGGCCAGCTTAGCAATCAGCCCCAGCATTTT
d_call: NA
v_call: TRBV19
clone_size: NA
j_call: TRBJ1-5

cdr3_aa: CASGKGTYEQYF
cdr3_nt: TGTGCCAGCGGGAAGGGCACCTACGAGCAGTACTTC
d_call: NA
v_call: TRBV6-2/TRBV6-3
clone_size: many
j_call: TRBJ2-7

cdr3_aa: CASSERDYHGGELFF
cdr3_nt: TGTGCCAGCAGCGAGCGGGATTATCATGGCGGGGAGCTGTTTTTT
d_call: TRBD2
v_call: TRBV9
clone_size: NA
j_call: TRBJ2-2

cdr3_aa: CASSPGREPNYGYTF
cdr3_nt: TGTGCCAGCAGTCCCGGACGGGAACCAAACTATGGCTACACCTTC
d_call: NA
v_call: TRBV12-3/TRBV12-4
clone_size: many
j_call: TRBJ1-2

cdr3_aa: CASSELEGETQYF
cdr3_nt: TGTGCCAGCAGTGAATTGGAGGGGGAGACCCAGTACTTC
d_call: NA
v_call: TRBV2
clone_size: NA
j_call: TRBJ2-5

cdr3_aa: CASIGQGDNQPQHF
cdr3_nt: TGTGCCAGCATTGGGCAGGGAGACAATCAGCCCCAGCATTTT
d_call: NA
v_call: TRBV2
clone_size: many
j_call: TRBJ1-5

cdr3_aa: CASGPPPSGRPPFGGELFF
cdr3_nt: TGTGCCAGCGGACCACCCCCTAGCGGGAGGCCCCCGTTCGGCGGGGAGCTGTTTTTT
d_call: TRBD2
v_call: TRBV7-6
clone_size: many
j_call: TRBJ2-2

cdr3_aa: CSARDARGPYEQYF
cdr3_nt: TGCAGTGCTAGAGATGCCAGGGGGCCCTACGAGCAGTACTTC
d_call: TRBD1
v_call: TRBV20-1
clone_size: NA
j_call: TRBJ2-7

cdr3_aa: CASSPTAGGSYEQYF
cdr3_nt: TGTGCCAGCAGCCCAACAGCGGGAGGGTCCTACGAGCAGTACTTC
d_call: TRBD2
v_call: TRBV5-5
clone_size: many
j_call: TRBJ2-7

cdr3_aa: CASTRPGQGSTNEKLFF
cdr3_nt: TGTGCCAGCACCAGGCCGGGACAGGGTTCAACTAATGAAAAACTGTTTTTT
d_call: TRBD1
v_call: TRBV27
clone_size: many
j_call: TRBJ1-4

cdr3_aa: CAISESGTGSQPQHF
cdr3_nt: TGTGCCATCAGTGAGTCAGGAACAGGGTCTCAGCCCCAGCATTTT
d_call: NA
v_call: TRBV10-3
clone_size: NA
j_call: TRBJ1-5

cdr3_aa: CASAQGGTYEQYF
cdr3_nt: TGTGCCAGCGCACAAGGGGGAACCTACGAGCAGTACTTC
d_call: NA
v_call: TRBV6-1
clone_size: many
j_call: TRBJ2-7

cdr3_aa: CSVESRSYNEQFF
cdr3_nt: TGCAGCGTGGAATCAAGGTCCTACAATGAGCAGTTCTTC
d_call: NA
v_call: TRBV29-1
clone_size: NA
j_call: TRBJ2-1

cdr3_aa: CASSESGWTEAFF
cdr3_nt: TGTGCCAGCAGCGAGTCGGGGTGGACTGAAGCTTTCTTT
d_call: NA
v_call: TRBV9
clone_size: many
j_call: TRBJ1-1

cdr3_aa: CSARPPGGREQYF
cdr3_nt: TGCAGTGCTAGGCCGCCAGGGGGCAGGGAGCAGTACTTC
d_call: TRBD1
v_call: TRBV20-1
clone_size: NA
j_call: TRBJ2-7

cdr3_aa: CASRLLAGGRGTDTQYF
cdr3_nt: TGTGCCAGCAGGCTACTAGCGGGAGGGCGGGGCACAGATACGCAGTATTTT
d_call: TRBD2
v_call: TRBV28
clone_size: many
j_call: TRBJ2-3

cdr3_aa: CASSISVALSYEQYF
cdr3_nt: TGTGCCAGTAGTATATCGGTGGCGTTATCCTACGAGCAGTACTTC
d_call: NA
v_call: TRBV19
clone_size: few
j_call: TRBJ2-7

cdr3_aa: CSASQPLAYNEQFF
cdr3_nt: TGCAGTGCGAGCCAGCCCCTAGCCTACAATGAGCAGTTCTTC
d_call: NA
v_call: TRBV20-1
clone_size: many
j_call: TRBJ2-1

cdr3_aa: CASRREMGQWETQYF
cdr3_nt: TGTGCCAGCCGCCGGGAGATGGGTCAATGGGAGACCCAGTACTTC
d_call: NA
v_call: TRBV28
clone_size: many
j_call: TRBJ2-5

cdr3_aa: CASSPRGGLAGSSGELFF
cdr3_nt: TGTGCCAGCAGCCCTAGAGGGGGACTAGCGGGAAGTTCCGGGGAGCTGTTTTTT
d_call: TRBD2
v_call: TRBV11-2
clone_size: few
j_call: TRBJ2-2